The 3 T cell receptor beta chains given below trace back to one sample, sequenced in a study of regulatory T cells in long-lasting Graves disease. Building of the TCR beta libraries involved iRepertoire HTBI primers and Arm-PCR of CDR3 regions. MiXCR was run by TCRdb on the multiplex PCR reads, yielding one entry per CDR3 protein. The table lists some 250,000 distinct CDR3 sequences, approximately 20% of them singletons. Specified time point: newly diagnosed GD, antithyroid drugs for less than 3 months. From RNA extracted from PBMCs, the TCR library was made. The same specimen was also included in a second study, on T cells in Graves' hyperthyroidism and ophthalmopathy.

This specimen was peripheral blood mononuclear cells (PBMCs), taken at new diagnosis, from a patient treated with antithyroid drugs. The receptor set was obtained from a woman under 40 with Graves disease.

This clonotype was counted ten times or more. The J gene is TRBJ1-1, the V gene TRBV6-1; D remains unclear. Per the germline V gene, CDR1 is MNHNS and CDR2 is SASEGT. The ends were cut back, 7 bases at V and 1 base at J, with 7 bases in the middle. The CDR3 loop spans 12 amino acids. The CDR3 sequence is CASTRTNTEAFF. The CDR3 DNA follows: TGTGCCAGCACTAGAACGAACACTGAAGCTTTCTTT.

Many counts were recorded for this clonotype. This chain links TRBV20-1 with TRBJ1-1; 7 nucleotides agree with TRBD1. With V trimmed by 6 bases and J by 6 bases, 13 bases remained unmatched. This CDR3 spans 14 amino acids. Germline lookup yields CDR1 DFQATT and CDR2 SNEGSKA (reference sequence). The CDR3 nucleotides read TGCAGTGCACCGCAGACAGGGAGTAATGCTGAAGCTTTCTTT. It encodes CSAPQTGSNAEAFF.

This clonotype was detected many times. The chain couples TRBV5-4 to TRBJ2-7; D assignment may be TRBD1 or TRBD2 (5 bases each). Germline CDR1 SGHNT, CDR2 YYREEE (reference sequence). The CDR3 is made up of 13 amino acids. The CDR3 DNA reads TGTGTTCATACCCGGGACGGAATCTACGAGCAGTACTTC. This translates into CVHTRDGIYEQYF.